These 25 T cell receptor beta chains originate from one sample sequenced in a study of blood T cells in healthy people across ages. The second PCR ran about 6 to 12 cycles with a sample-barcoded 5' primer and J-beta primers. MiXCR, applied by TCRdb to the 5' RACE reads, yields one record per CDR3 protein. The sample lists under 800,000 distinct CDR3 sequences, roughly two fifths occurring once. What was sequenced was blood. The source is a woman aged 60-75 years in good health.

This CDR3 is CASSQGFGTGETQYF. CDR3 DNA: TGTGCCAGCAGCCAAGGATTTGGTACCGGGGAGACCCAGTACTTC. The chain employs TRBV3-1 and TRBJ2-5; D call uncertain. CDR1 and CDR2 (germline): LGHDT, YNNKEL (reference sequence). The CDR3 runs 15 residues. V shed 1 base and J shed 5 bases, with 14 bases lying between them.

This rearrangement joins TRBV9 to TRBJ1-1; TRBD1 might be the D (5 bases). This CDR3 spans 15 amino acids. With 0 bases removed from V and 3 bases from J, the gap between germline ends came to 12 bases. The germline gives CDR1 SGDLS, CDR2 YYNGEE. The CDR3 nucleotides read TGTGCCAGCAGCGTAGATCCCAGGGAAGACACTGAAGCTTTCTTT. This codes for CASSVDPREDTEAFF.

This clonotype has just a few counts. This rearrangement joins TRBV10-3 to TRBJ2-3; 8 bases align to TRBD1. Germline V gene data show CDR1 as ENHRY and CDR2 as SYGVKD. The V segment lost 6 bases and the J segment 3 bases; nucleotides outside the gene matches: 11. CDR3 length: 16 amino acids. CDR3 protein: CAIRPGQDFGTDTQYF. In DNA form, the CDR3 reads TGTGCCATCAGGCCGGGACAGGATTTTGGTACAGATACGCAGTATTTT.

This clonotype appeared many times. The V gene is TRBV9, the J gene TRBJ2-1; D unclear. The V and J ends lost 0 bases and 7 bases respectively, with 11 bases between them. The CDR3 covers 14 residues. Germline CDR1 reads SGDLS; CDR2 reads YYNGEE. The CDR3 loop reads CASSVDPTGNEQFF. As DNA, the CDR3 is TGTGCCAGCAGCGTAGATCCCACCGGGAATGAGCAGTTCTTC.

To note about this clonotype: Being one base from a much bigger clone, this may be a read error. This sequence joins TRBV5-1 and TRBJ2-3; 10 bases line up with TRBD2. CDR3 length equals 14 residues. The V gene's germline CDR1 is SGHRS and CDR2 YFSETQ. The CDR3 DNA sequence: TGCGCCTGCAGCCCTAGCGGGGGCGCAGATACGCAGTATTTT. This gives the protein CACSPSGGADTQYF.

This chain joins TRBV6-4 and TRBJ1-2; D perhaps matches TRBD1 (5 bases). Deletions cut 0 bases from V and 3 bases from J, with 14 bases between. Germline V lookup: CDR1 MRHNA, CDR2 SNTAGT. This CDR3 spans 16 amino acids. Here the CDR3 reads CASSDSGRGPDYGYTF. The CDR3 coding sequence is TGTGCCAGCAGTGACTCGGGGAGGGGTCCTGACTATGGCTACACCTTC.

The rearrangement joins TRBV7-2 to TRBJ1-1; perhaps TRBD1 as D (5 bases). V was pared by 2 bases and J by 1 base, with 14 bases between. Germline values: CDR1 SGHTA, CDR2 FQGNSA. CDR3 length: 16 residues. CDR3 sequence reads: CASSLWGVNRNTEAFF. The CDR3 DNA reads TGTGCCAGCAGCTTATGGGGGGTGAATCGGAACACTGAAGCTTTCTTT.

V usage is TRBV6-2 or TRBV6-3 and J usage is TRBJ2-7, with D maybe TRBD1 (6 bases). V gave up 4 bases and J gave up 7 bases, with 29 bases separating them. The CDR3 runs 18 residues. The germline V gene encodes CDR1 MNHEY and CDR2 SVGEGT. The CDR3 loop reads CASSSPYYREASYNEQYF. Here the CDR3 DNA reads TGTGCCAGCAGTTCCCCTTATTACAGGGAAGCAAGCTACAATGAGCAGTACTTC.

V and J are TRBV12-3 or TRBV12-4 and TRBJ2-7, with D tentatively TRBD2 (5 bases). Trimming pared 6 bases from V and 5 bases from J, leaving 8 bases between. The CDR3 runs to 11 residues. DNA for the CDR3: TGTGCCAGCAGCAGCGGAAACGAGCAGTACTTC. Amino acids: CASSSGNEQYF.

The V gene is TRBV12-3 or TRBV12-4, the J gene TRBJ2-7, with 11 nucleotides matching TRBD2. Trimming cost V 5 bases and J 2 bases; bases outside gene matches: 5. The CDR3 sequence is 15 residues long. CDR3 region: CASSQPGLAAYEQYF. CDR3 coding DNA: TGTGCCAGCAGTCAACCGGGACTAGCGGCCTACGAGCAGTACTTC.

This clonotype was seen a handful of times. The chain joins TRBV4-2 to TRBJ2-5; TRBD2 might be the D (6 bases). The CDR3 loop spans 16 amino acids. V was clipped by 0 bases and J by 4 bases, with 15 bases between them. CDR1 is LGHNA and CDR2 is YNFKEQ in the germline V gene. Here the CDR3 DNA reads TGTGCCAGCAGCCAAGAGATTAGCGGAGAGGGAGAGACCCAGTACTTC. This codes for CASSQEISGEGETQYF.

The gene calls are TRBV7-2 and TRBJ2-3; a possible D gene is TRBD2 (6 bases). Germline V gives CDR1 SGHTA, CDR2 FQGNSA. V lost 4 bases to trimming and J lost 1 base, with 12 bases between them. There are 15 residues in the CDR3. The CDR3: CASSSLAEGTDTQYF. Here the CDR3 DNA reads TGTGCCAGCAGCTCCTTAGCGGAGGGCACAGATACGCAGTATTTT. The full variable domain, its missing parts supplied by reference TRBV7-2 and TRBJ2-3, is GAGVSQSPSNKVTEKGKDVELRCDPISGHTALYWYRQSLGQGLEFLIYFQGNSAPDKSGLPSDRFSAERTGGSVSTLTIQRTQQEDSAVYLCASSSLAEGTDTQYFGPGTRLTVL.

On this clonotype itself: A junction boundary mismatches the germline segment, possibly from a read error. This chain connects TRBV18 to TRBJ2-5; no clear D gene. The CDR3 contains 15 residues. Germline V gene lookup returns CDR1 KGHSH and CDR2 LQKENI. The CDR3 spells CACSLTVGWGETQYF. CDR3 bases: TGTGCCTGCTCACTGACGGTGGGTTGGGGAGAGACCCAGTACTTC.

V usage is TRBV7-2 and J usage is TRBJ1-2; D perhaps matches TRBD1 (5 bases). Germline loops: CDR1 SGHTA, CDR2 FQGNSA. This CDR3 has 16 residues. Deletions cut 2 bases from V and 6 bases from J, with 19 bases between. The chain's CDR3 is CASSLFADSGGDGYTF. The CDR3 DNA follows: TGTGCCAGCAGCTTATTTGCGGACTCCGGGGGGGATGGCTACACCTTC.

A few counts support this clonotype. The rearrangement joins TRBV14 to TRBJ1-2, with D perhaps matching TRBD1 (5 bases). Deletions cut 3 bases from V and 5 bases from J, with 13 bases between. This CDR3 has 14 amino acids. The V gene's germline CDR1 is SGHDN and CDR2 FVKESK. CDR3: CASSHGHFRYGYTF. The DNA of the CDR3 is TGTGCCAGCAGCCACGGACATTTCCGGTATGGCTACACCTTC.

This sequence joins TRBV6-5 and TRBJ2-7; 9 bases align to TRBD2. Trimming took 5 bases from V and 3 from J; bases not matched to a gene: 5. Germline V gene lookup returns CDR1 MNHEY and CDR2 SVGAGI. The length of the CDR3 is 14 residues. The CDR3 nucleotides read TGTGCCAGCAGTCGACTAGCGGAGGGCTACGAGCAGTACTTC. This encodes CASSRLAEGYEQYF.

A few counts support this clonotype. The chain employs TRBV12-3 or TRBV12-4 and TRBJ1-5; D is possibly TRBD1 (5 bases). With 2 bases removed from V and 7 bases from J, the gap between germline ends came to 12 bases. The CDR3 has 14 residues. The CDR3 DNA follows: TGTGCCAGCAGTTTACAGGGCCGTCTCCAGCCCCAGCATTTT. The encoded protein is CASSLQGRLQPQHF.

The sample holds a few counts of this clonotype. This sequence joins TRBV12-3 or TRBV12-4 and TRBJ1-1; no firm D call. CDR3 length: 14 residues. V was pared by 7 bases and J by 4 bases, with 16 bases between. The CDR3 region is CASKFRNEGTEAFF. The DNA of the CDR3 is TGTGCCAGCAAATTCCGGAACGAGGGCACTGAAGCTTTCTTT.

V gene TRBV12-3 or TRBV12-4 combines with J gene TRBJ2-3, with D unresolved. Trimming pared 5 bases from V and 0 bases from J, leaving 15 bases between. There are 16 residues in the CDR3. The CDR3 bases are TGTGCCAGCAGTCCCCAAGGAGTGGCGAGCACAGATACGCAGTATTTT. Translated, it gives CASSPQGVASTDTQYF.

The J gene is TRBJ2-2, the V gene TRBV7-9; D gene ambiguous. This CDR3 is built from 17 residues. V shed 4 bases and J shed 2 bases, with 17 bases lying between them. From germline, CDR1 is SEHNR and CDR2 FQNEAQ (reference sequence). The CDR3 region is CASSSHPPNFNTGELFF. As DNA, the CDR3 is TGTGCCAGCAGCTCCCATCCTCCTAACTTTAACACCGGGGAGCTGTTTTTT. The entire variable domain, with the rest obtained from reference TRBV7-9 and TRBJ2-2, is as follows: DTGVSQNPRHKITKRGQNVTFRCDPISEHNRLYWYRQTLGQGPEFLTYFQNEAQLEKSRLLSDRFSAERPKGSFSTLEIQRTEQGDSAMYLCASSSHPPNFNTGELFFGEGSRLTVL.

The rearrangement uses TRBV12-5 and TRBJ2-7, with D possibly being TRBD1 (6 bases). The CDR3 contains 14 residues. The germline V and J ends were trimmed by 1 base and 2 bases, with 9 bases remaining between them. Germline V gives CDR1 LGHNT, CDR2 FRNRAP. The CDR3: CASGLGDIPYEQYF. The CDR3 region has the DNA TGTGCTAGTGGTTTGGGGGACATCCCCTACGAGCAGTACTTC.

The chain employs TRBV21-1 and TRBJ2-7; the D call of TRBD1 is as the table states it, not checked on the DNA. TRBV21-1 is an annotated pseudogene. The CDR3 extends over 13 amino acids. Written as DNA, the CDR3 is TGTGCTCGGGGGGACACTTACTCCTACGAGCAGTACTTC. Protein product: CARGDTYSYEQYF.

The V call is TRBV7-9, the J call TRBJ1-5; 8 positions match TRBD1. This CDR3 comprises 14 residues. V gave up 5 bases and J gave up 5 bases; unmatched junction bases: 5. Germline V gene lookup returns CDR1 SEHNR and CDR2 FQNEAQ (reference sequence). This CDR3 is CASSQTGEDQPQHF. The CDR3 nucleotides read TGTGCCAGCAGCCAGACAGGGGAAGATCAGCCCCAGCATTTT.

The V and J genes are TRBV12-3 or TRBV12-4 and TRBJ2-1, with TRBD2 matching 7 bases. The CDR3 runs 14 residues. Unmatched junction bases numbered 11, after V lost 7 bases and J lost 8 bases. The CDR3 nucleotides read TGTGCCAGCATGAGGGGAGGGAGGTTGGATGAGCAGTTCTTC. The encoded protein is CASMRGGRLDEQFF.

Comment on this clonotype: Sequence at one end of the junction differs from germline and may be a read error. J is TRBJ2-1 and V is TRBV7-2; 7 bases fit TRBD2. This CDR3 contains 19 residues. In germline, CDR1 is SGHTA, CDR2 FQGNSA. The CDR3 here is CASSLGWRAGEGSYNERFF. CDR3 nucleotides: TGTGCCAGCAGCTTAGGGTGGCGGGCGGGAGAGGGTTCCTACAATGAGCGGTTCTTC.